This T cell receptor (beta chain) was sequenced in a study of T cell responses to AZD1222 COVID-19 vaccine. Sequenced by immunoSEQ multiplex PCR; TCRdb stores in-frame clones only, minus some. The data hold 150,000 or so clones, with roughly nine tenths observed a single time. There are a few counts of this clone. The sequences come from peripheral blood, collected 28 days after the second AZD1222 dose. The receptor was derived from an adult who received the AZD1222 COVID-19 vaccine.

CDR3 sequence reads: CASSLRSGLNTEAFF. CDR3 coding DNA: TGTGCCAGCAGCTTACGATCGGGCCTCAACACTGAAGCTTTCTTT. J is TRBJ1-1 and V is TRBV7-8, with no clear D. V lost 2 bases and J 2 bases, leaving 12 bases between the germline ends. The CDR3 runs 15 residues. Looked up from germline, CDR1 is SGHVS and CDR2 is FQNEAQ. Full variable domain (outside the CDR3, taken from reference TRBV7-8 and TRBJ1-1): GAGVSQSPRYKVAKRGQDVALRCDPISGHVSLFWYQQALGQGPEFLTYFQNEAQLDKSGLPSDRFFAERPEGSVSTLKIQRTQQEDSAVYLCASSLRSGLNTEAFFGQGTRLTVV.